This T cell receptor (beta chain) was identified in a study of blood T cell repertoires in COVID-19. About the study: The United States, Italy and Spain were the sources of the acute and convalescent COVID-19 samples. Sample material is recorded as cDNA or gDNA derived from T cells, B-cell-depleted T cells, or PBMCs.

Sequencing was performed with immunoSEQ multiplex PCR; in TCRdb, only in-frame clones are kept and a portion is missing. Among 60,000 or so clones, nearly 80% were seen once, and the ten largest hold around 25%. V lost 7 bases, J lost 4 bases, and 8 bases lay in between. Germline loops: CDR1 MNHNY, CDR2 SVGAGI (reference sequence). This CDR3 contains 11 residues. The chain has TRBV6-6 and TRBJ2-7, with D possibly TRBD2 on 5 matching bases. The receptor comes from a human donor in a cohort sampled during active COVID-19. The sample comprised peripheral blood. Written as DNA, the CDR3 is TGTGCCAGCACCCGGGGATACGAGCAGTACTTC. It codes for CASTRGYEQYF.